This T cell receptor (beta chain) was captured by sequencing in a study of control samples from healthy donors and cancer patients. Profiled with immunoSEQ multiplex PCR; TCRdb holds only in-frame clones, not every one. The repertoire holds 350,000 to 450,000 clones, 80% to 95% seen once, with around 6.4% in the top ten. Germline V gene sequence: CDR1 MNHEY, CDR2 SVGAGI. The CDR3 loop spans 14 amino acids. The V end was cut by 7 bases, the J end by 4 bases, with 16 bases between. The rearrangement uses TRBV6-5 and TRBJ2-5, with D maybe TRBD2 (7 bases). This clonotype was obtained from a man aged 40-49 years with head and neck cancer. Specimen: PBMCs. The CDR3 DNA sequence: TGTGCCAGCAATCAAGGGGGGGCGGGAGAGACCCAGTACTTC. Residues: CASNQGGAGETQYF.